The 15 T cell receptor beta chains below come from one sample, sequenced in a study of blood T cell repertoires in COVID-19. The table came from immunoSEQ multiplex PCR; TCRdb's copy has only in-frame clones and leaves some out. The table lists 110,000 or so clones, less than 90% of them singletons, with about 18% in the top ten. The sequencing input was peripheral blood. These receptors were obtained from a woman aged 55-70 years with acute or convalescent COVID-19.

This clone showed up just once. V is TRBV6-6 and J is TRBJ1-1, with D unresolved. CDR1 and CDR2 (germline): MNHNY, SVGAGI (reference sequence). V lost 0 bases and J 12 bases, leaving 11 bases between the germline ends. This CDR3 region has 12 residues. In nucleotides, the CDR3 is TGTGCCAGCAGTTACTCTAACAGATGGACTTTCTTT. This codes for CASSYSNRWTFF.

This clone has just one count. The chain carries TRBV7-8 and TRBJ2-7, with 10 positions matching TRBD2. The CDR3 sequence is 14 residues long. V gave up 5 bases and J gave up 0 bases; unmatched junction bases: 1. Germline CDR1 is SGHVS and CDR2 is FQNEAQ. CDR3 in amino acids: CASSRTSGSYEQYF. CDR3 in DNA: TGTGCCAGCAGCCGGACTAGCGGCTCCTACGAGCAGTACTTC.

CDR3: CASTSAPTGELFF. For the CDR3, the DNA is TGTGCCAGCACCTCAGCGCCCACCGGGGAGCTGTTTTTT. The chain uses TRBV25-1 and TRBJ2-2; D remains ambiguous. V was cut by 7 bases and J by 4 bases, with 10 bases left in between. The germline V gene encodes CDR1 MGHDK and CDR2 SYGVNS. The CDR3 length is 13 residues.

V gene TRBV14 combines with J gene TRBJ1-2, with no clear D. The CDR3 is 16 amino acids. The V gene's germline CDR1 is SGHDN and CDR2 FVKESK. Trimming left V 4 bases short and J 3 bases short, with 18 bases between. The DNA for the CDR3 is TGTGCCAGCAGCCCCCGAGGGTCCGGTCGGGACTATGGCTACACCTTC. Translating it yields CASSPRGSGRDYGYTF.

V and J are TRBV14 and TRBJ2-1; 7 bases fit TRBD2. This CDR3 has 13 residues. From germline, CDR1 is SGHDN and CDR2 FVKESK. V lost 3 bases and J lost 6; bases outside the gene matches: 2. The CDR3 sequence is CASSQRETNEQFF. CDR3 sequence (DNA): TGTGCCAGCAGCCAGCGGGAGACCAATGAGCAGTTCTTC.

The chain links TRBV9 to TRBJ2-5, with D perhaps matching TRBD1 (7 bases). With 3 bases removed from V and 12 bases from J, the gap between germline ends came to 18 bases. The CDR3 consists of 13 residues. The germline V gene encodes CDR1 SGDLS and CDR2 YYNGEE. CDR3 sequence (DNA): TGTGCCAGCAGCGAGACGGACAGGACTACGAAGTACTTC. It specifies CASSETDRTTKYF.

The chain is built from TRBV6-2 or TRBV6-3 and TRBJ1-2, with D possibly TRBD1 on 5 matching bases. The CDR3 spans 14 residues. Looked up from germline, CDR1 is MNHEY and CDR2 is SVGEGT. V was clipped by 2 bases and J by 4 bases, with 11 bases between them. The CDR3: CASSYRGRSYGYTF. The DNA for the CDR3 is TGTGCCAGCAGTTACAGGGGAAGGAGCTATGGCTACACCTTC.

The J gene is TRBJ1-4, the V gene TRBV5-6; perhaps TRBD1 as D (5 bases). CDR1 and CDR2 (germline): SGHDT, YYEEEE. Trimming stripped 6 bases from V and 8 bases from J, with 17 bases between. This CDR3 region has 14 residues. CDR3 protein: CASTLGGMREKLFF. The DNA of the CDR3 is TGTGCCAGCACTCTCGGGGGGATGAGGGAAAAACTGTTTTTT.

The chain carries TRBV30 and TRBJ1-2, with TRBD1 matching over 7 bases. The germline gives CDR1 GTSNPN, CDR2 SVGIG (reference sequence). This CDR3 is built from 16 residues. The V gene end was trimmed by 2 bases and the J gene end by 1 base; junction bases not matched to a gene: 10. The CDR3, as DNA: TGTGCCTGGAGTACCTTAGGACAGGCGCTTAACTATGGCTACACCTTC. The encoded protein is CAWSTLGQALNYGYTF.

The gene calls are TRBV7-2 and TRBJ2-3; the match to TRBD2 covers 10 bases. The V segment lost 1 base and the J segment 0 bases; nucleotides outside the gene matches: 1. The CDR3 sequence is 16 residues long. Germline V gene data show CDR1 as SGHTA and CDR2 as FQGNSA. The CDR3 DNA sequence: TGTGCCAGCAGCTTAGTAGCGGGGGGTAGCACAGATACGCAGTATTTT. Amino acid sequence: CASSLVAGGSTDTQYF.

This clone was found once. The chain links TRBV5-8 to TRBJ2-7; unclear D gene. This CDR3 is built from 12 residues. Germline lookup yields CDR1 SGHTS and CDR2 YDEGEE. V lost 4 bases and J lost 3, with 8 bases in between. The CDR3 region has the DNA TGTGCCAGCAGCACATACAGCTACGAGCAGTACTTC. Protein sequence: CASSTYSYEQYF.

V gene TRBV7-2 combines with J gene TRBJ1-2; 10 nucleotides agree with TRBD1. The germline V gene encodes CDR1 SGHTA and CDR2 FQGNSA. The CDR3 is made up of 14 amino acids. The trim removed 5 bases at V and 5 bases at J, leaving 5 bases unmatched. The CDR3 DNA sequence: TGTGCCAGCAGCCATGGGGACAGGGGATATGGCTACACCTTC. Amino acids: CASSHGDRGYGYTF.

The rearrangement uses TRBV4-2 and TRBJ2-1; a weak D match, TRBD2 (5 bases). Germline V lookup: CDR1 LGHNA, CDR2 YNFKEQ. The CDR3 contains 16 residues. Trimming took 1 base from V and 6 from J, leaving 16 bases between them. The CDR3 reads CASSQVGVAAANEQFF. The CDR3, as DNA: TGTGCCAGCAGCCAAGTCGGGGTGGCGGCCGCCAATGAGCAGTTCTTC.

The chain uses TRBV7-8 and TRBJ2-7, with D possibly matching TRBD1 (9 bases). Germline loops: CDR1 SGHVS, CDR2 FQNEAQ. Trimming left V 0 bases short and J 6 bases short, with 18 bases between. The CDR3 totals 16 residues. The CDR3 region is CASSLARGDRAIEQYF. The CDR3 nucleotides are TGTGCCAGCAGCTTAGCGCGGGGGGACAGGGCTATCGAGCAGTACTTC.

The rearrangement links TRBV15 to TRBJ2-1; TRBD2 agrees at 11 bases. Germline V gene lookup returns CDR1 LNHNV and CDR2 YYDKDF (reference sequence). The CDR3 runs to 18 residues. J gave up 4 bases and V 0 bases, and 8 bases lay outside the gene matches. CDR3 in DNA: TGTGCCACCAGCAGAGATAGAGATAGCGGGAGGGATTACAATGAGCAGTTCTTC. Encoded protein: CATSRDRDSGRDYNEQFF.